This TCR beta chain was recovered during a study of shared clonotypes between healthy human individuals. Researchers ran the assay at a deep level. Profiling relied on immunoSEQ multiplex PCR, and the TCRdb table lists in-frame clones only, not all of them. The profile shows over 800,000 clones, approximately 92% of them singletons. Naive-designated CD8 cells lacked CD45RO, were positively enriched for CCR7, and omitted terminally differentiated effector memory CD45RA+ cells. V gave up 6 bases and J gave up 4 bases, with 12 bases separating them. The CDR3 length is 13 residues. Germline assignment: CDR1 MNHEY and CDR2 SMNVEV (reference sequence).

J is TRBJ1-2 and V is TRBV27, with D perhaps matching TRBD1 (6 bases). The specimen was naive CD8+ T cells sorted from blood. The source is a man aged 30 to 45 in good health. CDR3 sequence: CASSESGVYGYTF. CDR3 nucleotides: TGTGCCAGCAGCGAGTCAGGGGTCTATGGCTACACCTTC.